The 9 T cell receptor beta chains listed next were all sequenced from one sample in a study of T cells in localized non-small cell lung cancer. Method: immunoSEQ multiplex PCR; TCRdb's copy keeps in-frame clones and lacks some. The table records around 94,000 clones, about 91% of them present only once. The source was peripheral blood, collected before any cancer treatment. Receptors originate from a man aged 40 to 70 with stage I squamous cell lung carcinoma.

This chain uses TRBV27 with TRBJ2-3; TRBD2 might be the D (7 bases). The CDR3 covers 14 residues. Per the germline V gene, CDR1 is MNHEY and CDR2 is SMNVEV (reference sequence). Trimming removed 5 bases at V and 6 bases at J, with 15 bases between. Here the CDR3 reads CASSIGGPRDTQYF. In DNA, the CDR3 is TGTGCCAGCAGTATCGGGGGGCCCAGGGATACGCAGTATTTT.

Concerning this clone itself: Other DNA sequences from this sample encode an identical CDR3 as well. The chain couples TRBV7-9 to TRBJ1-6, with unresolved D. Germline V gives CDR1 SEHNR, CDR2 FQNEAQ (reference sequence). This CDR3 has 13 residues. V was pared by 1 base and J by 7 bases, with 5 bases between. The CDR3 spells CASSLVGNSPLHF. Written as DNA, the CDR3 is TGTGCCAGCAGCTTAGTAGGCAATTCACCCCTCCACTTT.

This clone is a singleton in its sample. The rearrangement uses TRBV14 and TRBJ1-4, with D perhaps TRBD1 (6 bases). The CDR3 contains 15 residues. The germline V gene has CDR1 SGHDN and CDR2 FVKESK. V lost 3 bases and J 8 bases, leaving 16 bases between the germline ends. CDR3 loop: CASSHRAGGAEKLFF. CDR3 DNA: TGTGCCAGCAGCCATCGTGCCGGGGGGGCCGAAAAACTGTTTTTT.

This rearrangement joins TRBV5-1 to TRBJ1-1; D is unresolved. The V gene's germline CDR1 is SGHRS and CDR2 YFSETQ. The CDR3 is 13 amino acids. V gave up 1 base and J gave up 7 bases, with 11 bases separating them. This CDR3 is CASSLSDTSEAFF. The CDR3 DNA follows: TGCGCCAGCAGCTTGTCAGACACCAGTGAAGCTTTCTTT.

The V and J genes are TRBV15 and TRBJ1-2, with TRBD1 identical over 7 bases. The CDR3 contains 14 residues. Trimming took 3 bases from V and 4 from J; bases not matched to a gene: 5. Germline CDR1 and CDR2: LNHNV and YYDKDF (reference sequence). The CDR3 spells CATSSQGGFYGYTF. CDR3 nucleotide sequence: TGTGCCACCAGCAGCCAAGGGGGCTTCTATGGCTACACCTTC.

CDR3 DNA sequence: TGTGCCAGCAGCCAAGATTGGACAGGGGGATACAATGAGCAGTTCTTC. It yields the protein CASSQDWTGGYNEQFF. The chain recombines TRBV4-2 with TRBJ2-1; TRBD1 matches at 10 bases. The V and J ends lost 0 bases and 4 bases, in that order; junction bases with no gene match: 3. Germline lookup yields CDR1 LGHNA and CDR2 YNFKEQ. The CDR3 is 16 amino acids.

CDR3: CSVEAGQTDYTF. The CDR3, as DNA: TGCAGCGTTGAAGCGGGCCAGACGGACTACACCTTC. The chain carries TRBV29-1 and TRBJ1-2; D ambiguous. V gave up 1 base and J gave up 10 bases, with 13 bases separating them. This CDR3 contains 12 residues. Germline V lookup: CDR1 SQVTM, CDR2 ANQGSEA. Variable domain in full (rest from reference TRBV29-1 and TRBJ1-2): SAVISQKPSRDICQRGTSLTIQCQVDSQVTMMFWYRQQPGQSLTLIATANQGSEATYESGFVIDKFPISRPNLTFSTLTVSNMSPEDSSIYLCSVEAGQTDYTFGSGTRLTVV.

V usage is TRBV4-3 and J usage is TRBJ1-1, with no clear D. Germline lookup yields CDR1 LGHNA and CDR2 YSLEER. V lost 0 bases to trimming and J lost 1 base, with 9 bases between them. This CDR3 has 15 residues. The CDR3 DNA reads as TGCGCCAGCAGCCAAGACTGGACCAAGAACACTGAAGCTTTCTTT. Amino acid sequence: CASSQDWTKNTEAFF.

The chain carries TRBV5-1 and TRBJ2-7; D could derive from TRBD1 or TRBD2 (5 bases each). Deletions cut 1 base from V and 5 bases from J, with 7 bases between. This CDR3 spans 12 amino acids. Germline CDR1 and CDR2: SGHRS and YFSETQ. This chain's CDR3 is CASSLWGNEQYF. In nucleotides, the CDR3 is TGCGCCAGCAGCTTGTGGGGGAACGAGCAGTACTTC.